A selection of T cell receptor beta chains follows, all from one sample in a study of blood T cell repertoires in COVID-19. Profiled with immunoSEQ multiplex PCR; TCRdb holds only in-frame clones, not every one. The repertoire consists of approximately 300,000 clones, with over 85% occurring once and the leading ten covering roughly a tenth. Specimen: PBMCs or T cells enriched from blood (not recorded which). All receptors derive from a woman in her twenties or thirties who had recovered from COVID-19. The CDR3 runs from the conserved cysteine through the conserved F or W. The order of the fields is D gene, clone size, V gene, J gene, CDR3 DNA, CDR3 protein. A D gene is named only where the DNA matches it firmly. Rows may omit the clone size; those that give it use once, few, many or a size class.

>-|-|TRBV7-8|TRBJ2-5
TGTGCCAGCAGCTTATTACTGAATCAAGAGACCCAGTACTTC
CASSLLLNQETQYF
>-|once|TRBV10-2|TRBJ2-1
TGCGCCAGCAGTGGCTCCCTATTGTTGAATGAGCAGTTCTTC
CASSGSLLLNEQFF
>TRBD1|-|TRBV4-2|TRBJ1-1
TGTGCCAGCAGCCAAGGAAATGAGGGGGCTGCTGAAGCTTTCTTT
CASSQGNEGAAEAFF
>-|-|TRBV6-4|TRBJ1-4
TGTGCCAGCAGTTCGGAGGTCGGGGGTGAAAAACTGTTTTTT
CASSSEVGGEKLFF
>-|-|TRBV10-3|TRBJ2-1
TGTGCCATCAGGCCCTCAGACACCGGAGGCAATGAGCAGTTCTTC
CAIRPSDTGGNEQFF
>-|few|TRBV28|TRBJ1-3
TGTGCCATCCAGAACAAGGGAAACACCATATATTTT
CAIQNKGNTIYF
>-|-|TRBV28|TRBJ1-4
TGTGCCAGCAGAACACAGGGTTTTGCTCGTGAAAAACTGTTTTTT
CASRTQGFAREKLFF
>TRBD2|-|TRBV2|TRBJ2-7
TGTGCCAGCAGCACAGGACTAGCGGGATACGAGCAGTACTTC
CASSTGLAGYEQYF
>-|-|TRBV13|TRBJ1-5
TGTGCCAGCAGCTCGCGGGACAGCAATCAGCCCCAGCATTTT
CASSSRDSNQPQHF
>TRBD2|-|TRBV7-6|TRBJ2-5
TGTGCCAGCAGCTTAGTAGGTGGCGGGAGCCGGCCAAAACAAGAGACCCAGTACTTC
CASSLVGGGSRPKQETQYF
>-|-|TRBV12-3/TRBV12-4|TRBJ1-2
TGTGCCAGCAGTTTTTCCAACGGCTATGGCTACACCTTC
CASSFSNGYGYTF
>TRBD1|-|TRBV10-3|TRBJ1-2
TGTGCCACAACTAGGGAGGGACAGGGGTGGATTGATGGCTACACCTTC
CATTREGQGWIDGYTF
>-|-|TRBV18|TRBJ2-5
TGTGCCAGCTCACCTATTGACTGGCCACAAGAGACCCAGTACTTC
CASSPIDWPQETQYF
>TRBD1|-|TRBV6-5|TRBJ2-7
TGTGCCAGCAGTTCGGGACAGAGCCTCTACGAGCAGTACTTC
CASSSGQSLYEQYF
>-|-|TRBV4-1|TRBJ1-4
TGCGCCAGCAGCCGTGTGACAGGTTGGGCTAATGAAAAACTGTTTTTT
CASSRVTGWANEKLFF
>TRBD2|-|TRBV14|TRBJ2-7
TGTGCCAGCAGCCAGGGAGGGCAGCCTAACTACGAGCAGTACTTC
CASSQGGQPNYEQYF
>TRBD1|-|TRBV10-3|TRBJ1-1
TGTGCCATCAGCCAGGGGGAAACTGAAGCTTTCTTT
CAISQGETEAFF
>TRBD1|-|TRBV27|TRBJ2-7
TGTGCCAGCAGTCCGGGACAGGGGTTACGAGAGCAGTACTTC
CASSPGQGLREQYF
>-|-|TRBV15|TRBJ1-3
TGTGCCACCAGCAGAGATAATCGGTACTCTGGAAACACCATATATTTT
CATSRDNRYSGNTIYF
>-|-|TRBV3-1/TRBV3-2|TRBJ1-1
TGTGCCAGCAGCCAAGATCTCCGGGTCACTGAAGCTTTCTTT
CASSQDLRVTEAFF
>TRBD1|-|TRBV29-1|TRBJ1-3
TGCAGCGTGGGACAGGTCCCTGGAAACACCATATATTTT
CSVGQVPGNTIYF
>-|-|TRBV3-1/TRBV3-2|TRBJ2-5
TGTGCCAGCAGCCAACTAGGACACTCACATGTGGAGACCCAGTACTTC
CASSQLGHSHVETQYF